This is a list of T cell receptor beta chains from one sample in a study of post-analysis software for immune sequencing data. Via MiXCR, TCRdb re-called the PCR reads, giving one row per CDR3 protein. The sample yields hundreds of thousands of distinct CDR3 sequences, 44% seen once. Input material: blood. These receptors all come from a girl aged 5 to 17 with multiple sclerosis. Both conserved end residues are part of each CDR3. D genes are given only for firm matches. Part of the rows lack a size; the others show once, few, many or a class for expanded clones.

>TRBV5-1|once|TRBD2|TRBJ2-3
TGCGCCAGCAGCTTGGCGTCGGCGGGGGGTACAGATACGCAGTATTTT
CASSLASAGGTDTQYF
>TRBV27|few|TRBD2|TRBJ2-7
TGTGCCAGCAGCCAAAAGAGTGGACTAGTTGCCTACGAGCAGTACTTC
CASSQKSGLVAYEQYF
>TRBV5-6|few|.|TRBJ2-3
TGTGCCAGCAGTAAACAGACTACAGATACGCAGTATTTT
CASSKQTTDTQYF
>TRBV7-6|few|.|TRBJ2-6
TGTGCCAGCAGCTTAGGGCGGATGGTTGGGGCCAACGTCCTGACTTTC
CASSLGRMVGANVLTF
>TRBV10-3|.|.|TRBJ2-3
TGTGCCATCAGTGAGCCCCGGCCGGACGATACGCAGTATTTT
CAISEPRPDDTQYF
>TRBV7-9|few|.|TRBJ2-5
TGTGCCAGCAGCTTATCGGGGGAAGAGACCCAGTACTTC
CASSLSGEETQYF
>TRBV6-4|.|TRBD1|TRBJ2-2
TGTGCCAGCAGTGACGGACAGGGGGCCGGGGAGCTGTTTTTT
CASSDGQGAGELFF
>TRBV12-3/TRBV12-4|.|TRBD1|TRBJ2-5
TGTGCCAGCACCATGGACAGGAGAGAGACCCAGTACTTC
CASTMDRRETQYF
>TRBV2|.|.|TRBJ1-5
TGTGCCAGCACGGACACCTTTGGGCCCCAGCATTTT
CASTDTFGPQHF
>TRBV29-1|few|TRBD1|TRBJ1-2
TGCAGCGGCCGGGACAGCTATGGCTACACCTTC
CSGRDSYGYTF
>TRBV5-1|.|TRBD1|TRBJ2-7
TGCGCCAGCAGCTTGGAGACAGGGGGCGATGACGAGCAGTACTTC
CASSLETGGDDEQYF
>TRBV6-1|few|.|TRBJ1-2
TGTGCCTGCGGATGGACGGACCCTAACTATGGCTACACCTTC
CACGWTDPNYGYTF
>TRBV4-1|.|.|TRBJ1-6
TGCGCCAGCAGCAAGGACCCCGGCTCACCCCTCCACTTT
CASSKDPGSPLHF
>TRBV12-3/TRBV12-4|.|.|TRBJ1-5
TGTGCCAGCAGTGATAAGGTAATGAGTCAGCCCCAGCATTTT
CASSDKVMSQPQHF
>TRBV5-6|.|.|TRBJ1-4
TGTGCCAGCAGTCACCGTCGGGACCGCGAAAAACTGTTTTTT
CASSHRRDREKLFF
>TRBV7-8|.|.|TRBJ1-4
TGTGCCAGCATCTCCAGGGTATCAACTAATGAAAAACTGTTTTTT
CASISRVSTNEKLFF
>TRBV6-6|.|.|TRBJ2-5
TGTGCCAGCACCGGGGGTTCAGAGACCCAGTACTTC
CASTGGSETQYF
>TRBV20-1|.|.|TRBJ2-3
TGCAGTGCTAGAGAACCCAGGGATACGCAGTATTTT
CSAREPRDTQYF
>TRBV12-3/TRBV12-4|once|TRBD2|TRBJ2-7
TGTGCCAGCAGTAAACCCGGGACTAGAGCCTACGAGCAGTACTTC
CASSKPGTRAYEQYF
>TRBV29-1|.|TRBD1|TRBJ2-2
TGCAGCGTTGCCCGGGACAGATCCACCGGGGAGCTGTTTTTT
CSVARDRSTGELFF
>TRBV12-3/TRBV12-4|.|.|TRBJ2-7
TGTGCCAGCACCCCGACAGGTTTCCCCTACGAGCAGTACTTC
CASTPTGFPYEQYF
>TRBV20-1|.|.|TRBJ2-7
TGCAGTGCTACGCCTTGGCGGGACGGAAACGAGCAGTACTTC
CSATPWRDGNEQYF
>TRBV29-1|.|.|TRBJ2-5
TGCAGCGCCGGACAGCTCCAAGAGACCCAGTACTTC
CSAGQLQETQYF
>TRBV29-1|.|.|TRBJ2-3
TGCAGCGTCGCCAGGGACACAGATACGCAGTATTTT
CSVARDTDTQYF
>TRBV12-3/TRBV12-4|.|TRBD2|TRBJ2-7
TGTGCCAGCAGTTTCCCCGGGGGGGTCTACGAGCAGTACTTC
CASSFPGGVYEQYF
>TRBV3-1|.|.|TRBJ2-7
TGTGCCAGCAGCCAAGGTCTAGGGACGGCCTCCTACGAGCAGTACTTC
CASSQGLGTASYEQYF
>TRBV12-3/TRBV12-4|few|.|TRBJ1-2
TGTGCCAGCAGTTGGACAGATACTTGGGGCTACACCTTC
CASSWTDTWGYTF
>TRBV29-1|.|TRBD1|TRBJ1-1
TGCAGCGTTGAAGATTTAGAGGGGACAGGGTGGCACACTGAAGCTTTCTTT
CSVEDLEGTGWHTEAFF
>TRBV4-1|.|.|TRBJ1-1
TGCGCCAGCAGCCAAGGACGGCAGGGAAGGTGGAACACTGAAGCTTTCTTT
CASSQGRQGRWNTEAFF
>TRBV10-3|.|TRBD2|TRBJ2-7
TGTGCCATCATTGGACGGGAGGGCGAGCAGTACTTC
CAIIGREGEQYF
>TRBV21-1|.|.|TRBJ2-1
TGTGCCAGCAGCGGCGGGAGGGGGGACAATGAGCAGTTCTTC
CASSGGRGDNEQFF
>TRBV7-2|few|TRBD2|TRBJ2-1
TGTGCCAGCAGCTCAACTAGCGGGTTACTGAGGAATGAGCAGTTCTTC
CASSSTSGLLRNEQFF
>TRBV7-2|once|TRBD1|TRBJ2-7
TGTGCCGGCAGCCAAAGCAGGGGGAACTACGAGCAGTACTTC
CAGSQSRGNYEQYF
>TRBV29-1|few|.|TRBJ2-3
TGCAGCGTTGATCGGCCAGAAGAAGATACGCAGTATTTT
CSVDRPEEDTQYF
>TRBV20-1|.|TRBD2|TRBJ2-3
TGCAGTGCTGCAACGAAGCGGGGGGCCAACACAGATACGCAGTATTTT
CSAATKRGANTDTQYF
>TRBV20-1|few|.|TRBJ2-7
TGCAGTGCTAGAAGTTCCAGAGTTTTCTACGAGCAGTACTTC
CSARSSRVFYEQYF
>TRBV28|.|.|TRBJ1-5
TGTGCCAGCAGTTTGGAGGGAAGTCAGCCCCAGCATTTT
CASSLEGSQPQHF
>TRBV5-1|.|.|TRBJ2-6
TGCGCCAGCAGCTTGACCTACCGAGGGGAAGCCTTTTCTGGGGCCAACGTCCTGACTTTC
CASSLTYRGEAFSGANVLTF
>TRBV7-9|.|TRBD2|TRBJ2-1
TGTGCCAGTGCATGGCGGGGGGCAGACAATGAGCAGTTCTTC
CASAWRGADNEQFF
>TRBV12-3/TRBV12-4|.|TRBD1|TRBJ2-5
TGTGCCAGCAGCCGACCATCGACAGGGATCCACAAGCAGTACTTC
CASSRPSTGIHKQYF
>TRBV20-1|few|.|TRBJ1-6
TGCAGTGCTACAGGGAGCTCCTATAATTCACCCCTCCACTTT
CSATGSSYNSPLHF
>TRBV30|few|.|TRBJ1-1
TGTGCCTGGAGTGCCTTCGACCTGCGGGCTTTCTTT
CAWSAFDLRAFF
>TRBV7-8|once|.|TRBJ2-7
TGTGCCAGCAGCTTAGCGCCGGGCAGCCCCTCCTACGAGCAGTACTTC
CASSLAPGSPSYEQYF
>TRBV10-1|.|.|TRBJ2-1
TGCGCCAGCAGTCCCCAAATCAGGGGCAATGGGCAGTTCTTC
CASSPQIRGNGQFF
>TRBV7-2|.|.|TRBJ1-1
TGTGCCAGCAGCTTGGGGGCAACTTTCTCGGGCACTGAAGCTTTCTTT
CASSLGATFSGTEAFF
>TRBV12-3/TRBV12-4|.|TRBD2|TRBJ2-7
TGTGTCAGCAGTATCACCCGGGACTACCCTAGATACGAGCAGTACTTC
CVSSITRDYPRYEQYF
>TRBV5-6|.|.|TRBJ2-1
TGTGCCAGCAGCTTGGTAGCGGCCCCCTACGATGAGCAGTTCTTC
CASSLVAAPYDEQFF
>TRBV7-2|.|.|TRBJ1-1
TGTGCCCTGGGCGGGATGAACACTGAAGCTTTCTTT
CALGGMNTEAFF
>TRBV12-3/TRBV12-4|.|.|TRBJ2-2
TGTGCCAGCAGTTTGCCCGGGGAGCTGTTTTTT
CASSLPGELFF
>TRBV12-3/TRBV12-4|.|.|TRBJ1-1
TGTGCCAGCAGTAAGGAGAGGGCCCTGAACACTGAAGCTTTCTTT
CASSKERALNTEAFF
>TRBV6-4|few|TRBD2|TRBJ2-4
TGTGCCAGCAGTGCGGCGGGAGGCGGGGACATTCAGTACTTC
CASSAAGGGDIQYF
>TRBV27|.|.|TRBJ1-2
TGTGCCAGCAGTTTATCGGGGGACGCCCTGGCTGGCTACACCTTC
CASSLSGDALAGYTF
>TRBV10-3|.|.|TRBJ1-5
TGTGCCATCAGCGGGGACGCTGGCAATCAGCCCCAGCATTTT
CAISGDAGNQPQHF
>TRBV13|few|.|TRBJ1-2
TGTGCCAGCAGCTTAATAAGGACAGTCAACTATGGCTACACCTTC
CASSLIRTVNYGYTF
>TRBV5-1|.|.|TRBJ1-6
TGCGCCAGCAGCTTGCGTCAGGCCGGTTCACCCCTCCACTTT
CASSLRQAGSPLHF
>TRBV3-1|.|TRBD1|TRBJ1-2
TGTGCCAGCAGCCTGACAGGGGAACGTGGCTACACCTTC
CASSLTGERGYTF
>TRBV4-2|.|TRBD2|TRBJ2-5
TGTGCCAGCAGCCAAGAGCGGGGGGGGGAGACCCAGTACTTC
CASSQERGGETQYF
>TRBV5-1|few|.|TRBJ1-2
TGCGCCAGCAGCTTTCGGGAACGAAACTATGGCTACACCTTC
CASSFRERNYGYTF
>TRBV10-3|many|.|TRBJ2-5
TGTGCCATCAGTGACAGGGAAGTATCAGAGACCCAGTACTTC
CAISDREVSETQYF